This TCR beta chain was recorded in a study of control samples from healthy donors and cancer patients. TCRdb's copy holds only in-frame clones and misses some; the assay was immunoSEQ multiplex PCR. The sample yields approximately 100,000 clones, roughly 86% seen once. Germline assignment: CDR1 KGHSH and CDR2 LQKENI. CDR3 length: 16 residues. Trimming cost V 3 bases and J 5 bases; bases outside gene matches: 10. V usage is TRBV18 and J usage is TRBJ2-5; the match to TRBD1 covers 9 bases. Sample: blood. This receptor was obtained from a man in his sixties in good health. The CDR3 loop is CASSPLGTGRMETQYF. Here the CDR3 DNA reads TGTGCCAGCTCACCGCTCGGGACAGGGAGGATGGAGACCCAGTACTTC.